This T cell receptor (beta chain) was recorded in a study of regulatory T cells in long-lasting Graves disease. Library construction for TCR beta used iRepertoire HTBI primers and Arm-PCR of CDR3 regions. TCRdb redid the calling of the multiplex PCR reads with MiXCR, one entry per CDR3 protein. This table has roughly 610,000 distinct CDR3 sequences, roughly 16% appearing once. This clonotype came up many times. Its target is unknown. The time point denotes: newly diagnosed GD, antithyroid drugs for less than 3 months. Scientists built the TCR library using RNA that was extracted from PBMCs. The study's findings and limits: TRBV28, TRBJ1-2 and TRBJ2-5 emerged as the favored segments in persistent disease.

Trimming took 0 bases from V and 4 from J; bases not matched to a gene: 7. This CDR3 is built from 16 residues. The germline gives CDR1 SNHLY, CDR2 FYNNEI. These data also featured in a second study, about T cells in Graves' hyperthyroidism and ophthalmopathy.

The sample was peripheral blood mononuclear cells (PBMCs), taken at new diagnosis, from a patient treated with antithyroid drugs. This TCR derives from a man aged 18 to 29 with Graves disease. The chain couples TRBV2 to TRBJ1-2; 8 nucleotides line up with TRBD1. CDR3 protein: CASSEAGDRWGYGYTF. CDR3 in DNA: TGTGCCAGCAGTGAAGCTGGGGACAGGTGGGGCTATGGCTACACCTTC.